This T cell receptor (beta chain) originates from a study of blood T cells in healthy people across ages. Findings of the study overall: Fewer expanded clones and more diversity marked long-lived versus aged donors. In older individuals, TCR beta diversity per million T cells was lower, falling roughly linearly with age.

It was with a sample-barcoded 5' primer and a J-beta primer mix that a second PCR of about 7 to 12 cycles was run. In TCRdb, the 5' RACE reads were re-called with MiXCR into one record per CDR3 protein. The table has some 1.5 million distinct CDR3 sequences, under 55% seen once; the top ten hold about 3.8%. V was pared by 2 bases and J by 0 bases, with 11 bases between. There are 16 residues in the CDR3. The germline CDR1 and CDR2 sequences are MNHNS and SASEGT. Note on this clonotype: What it recognizes is unknown.

The sequence derives from a young woman in good health. Sequences were obtained from blood. This chain connects TRBV6-1 to TRBJ2-1, with D uncertain. This chain's CDR3 is CASSELVESSYNEQFF. CDR3 bases: TGTGCCAGCAGTGAATTAGTAGAGAGCTCCTACAATGAGCAGTTCTTC.